This T cell receptor beta chain was profiled in a study of CD8+ T cells in alopecia areata. General study findings and limits: Scalp samples also yield sequences from resident alphabeta T cells of normal skin. Researchers report lesional scalp, most notably alopecia totalis/universalis, outstripped normal scalp in clonality.

Investigators isolated RNA and reverse transcribed it into cDNA to act as the sequencing template. Assay: immunoSEQ multiplex PCR; the TCRdb copy retains only in-frame clones and omits some. The sample has over 250,000 clones, about three fifths seen once. Germline V gene sequence: CDR1 SEHNR, CDR2 FQNEAQ (reference sequence). The CDR3 loop spans 13 amino acids. The germline V and J ends were trimmed by 1 base and 2 bases, with 5 bases remaining between them. This clone was found a few times. Its antigen is still unknown. Described treatment: oral pan-JAK inhibitor, 5-10 mg twice daily. The sequence was collected from a human donor with alopecia areata. The rearrangement uses TRBV7-9 and TRBJ1-2, with D hard to call. Sequenced material: CD4+ T cells sorted from blood, taken around week 54, from a patient treated with tofacitinib. For the CDR3, the DNA is TGTGCCAGCAGCTTAGAAGGGAACTATGGCTACACCTTC. It yields the protein CASSLEGNYGYTF.